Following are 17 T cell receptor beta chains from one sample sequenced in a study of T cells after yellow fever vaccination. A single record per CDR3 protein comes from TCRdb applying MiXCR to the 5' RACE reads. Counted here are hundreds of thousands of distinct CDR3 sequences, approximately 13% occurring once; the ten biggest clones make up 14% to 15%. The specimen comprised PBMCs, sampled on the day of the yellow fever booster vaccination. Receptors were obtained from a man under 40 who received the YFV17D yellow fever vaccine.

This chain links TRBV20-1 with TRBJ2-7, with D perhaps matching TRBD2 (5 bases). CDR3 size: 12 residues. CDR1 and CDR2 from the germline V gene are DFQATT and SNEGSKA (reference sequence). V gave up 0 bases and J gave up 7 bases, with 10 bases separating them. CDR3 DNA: TGCAGTGCTAGAGATAGTAGGAGGGAGCAGTACTTC. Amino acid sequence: CSARDSRREQYF.

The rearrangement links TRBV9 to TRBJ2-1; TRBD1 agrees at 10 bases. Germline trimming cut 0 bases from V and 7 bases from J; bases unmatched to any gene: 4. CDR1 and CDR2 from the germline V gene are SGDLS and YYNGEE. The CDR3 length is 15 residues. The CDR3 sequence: CASSVVGDRGNEQFF. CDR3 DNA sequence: TGTGCCAGCAGCGTAGTAGGGGACAGGGGTAATGAGCAGTTCTTC.

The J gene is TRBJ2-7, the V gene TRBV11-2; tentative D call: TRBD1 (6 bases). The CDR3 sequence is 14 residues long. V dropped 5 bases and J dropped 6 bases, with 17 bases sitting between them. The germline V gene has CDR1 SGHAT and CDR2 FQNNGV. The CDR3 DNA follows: TGTGCCAGCAGCCGCCTCAGGGGCGAGCGCGAGCAGTACTTC. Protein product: CASSRLRGEREQYF.

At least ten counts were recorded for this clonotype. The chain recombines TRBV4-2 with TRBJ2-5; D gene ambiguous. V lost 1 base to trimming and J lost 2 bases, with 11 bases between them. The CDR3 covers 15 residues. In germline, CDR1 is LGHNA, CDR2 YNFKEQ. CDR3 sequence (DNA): TGTGCCAGCAGCCAAGGGATGGGGATTCAAGAGACCCAGTACTTC. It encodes CASSQGMGIQETQYF.

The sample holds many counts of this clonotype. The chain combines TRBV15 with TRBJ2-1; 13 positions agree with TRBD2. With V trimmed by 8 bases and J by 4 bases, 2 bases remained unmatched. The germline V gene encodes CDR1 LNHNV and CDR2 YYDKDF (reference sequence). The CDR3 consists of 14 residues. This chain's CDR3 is CATELAGGYNEQFF. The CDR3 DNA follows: TGTGCCACCGAACTAGCGGGAGGGTACAATGAGCAGTTCTTC.

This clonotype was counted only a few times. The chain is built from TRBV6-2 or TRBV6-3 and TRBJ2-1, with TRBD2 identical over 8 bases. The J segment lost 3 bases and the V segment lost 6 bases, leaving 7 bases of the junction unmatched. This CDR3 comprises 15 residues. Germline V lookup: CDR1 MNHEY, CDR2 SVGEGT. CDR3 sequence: CASSALADYYNEQFF. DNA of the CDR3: TGTGCCAGCAGCGCACTAGCGGACTACTACAATGAGCAGTTCTTC.

CDR3 nucleotides: TGTGCCAGCAGTTCCGGGACTAGCGGGAGCTACACCGGGGAGCTGTTTTTT. It yields the protein CASSSGTSGSYTGELFF. The J gene is TRBJ2-2, the V gene TRBV5-4, with 14 bases that match TRBD2. The CDR3 consists of 17 residues. The V and J ends lost 5 bases and 3 bases, in that order; junction bases with no gene match: 6. The germline V gene encodes CDR1 SGHNT and CDR2 YYREEE (reference sequence).

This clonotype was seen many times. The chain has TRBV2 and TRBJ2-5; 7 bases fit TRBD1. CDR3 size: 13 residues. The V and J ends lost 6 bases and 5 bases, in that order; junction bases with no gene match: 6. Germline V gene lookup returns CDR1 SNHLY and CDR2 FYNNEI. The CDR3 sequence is CASRHDRDETQYF. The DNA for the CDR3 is TGTGCCAGCAGACATGACAGGGATGAGACCCAGTACTTC.

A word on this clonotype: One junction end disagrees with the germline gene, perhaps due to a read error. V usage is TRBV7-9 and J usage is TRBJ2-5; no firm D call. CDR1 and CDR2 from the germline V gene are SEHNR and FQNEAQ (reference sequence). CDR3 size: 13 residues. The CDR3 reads CASSLGTTPRSDF. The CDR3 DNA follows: TGTGCCAGCAGCTTAGGGACCACCCCCCGAAGTGACTTC. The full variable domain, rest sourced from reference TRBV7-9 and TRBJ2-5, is DTGVSQNPRHKITKRGQNVTFRCDPISEHNRLYWYRQTLGQGPEFLTYFQNEAQLEKSRLLSDRFSAERPKGSFSTLEIQRTEQGDSAMYLCASSLGTTPRSDFGPGTRLLVL.

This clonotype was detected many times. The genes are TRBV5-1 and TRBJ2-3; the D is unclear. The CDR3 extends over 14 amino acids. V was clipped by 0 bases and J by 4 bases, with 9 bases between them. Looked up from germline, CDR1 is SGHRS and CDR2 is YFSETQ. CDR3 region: CASSLGVKADTQYF. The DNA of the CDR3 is TGCGCCAGCAGCTTGGGGGTCAAGGCAGATACGCAGTATTTT.

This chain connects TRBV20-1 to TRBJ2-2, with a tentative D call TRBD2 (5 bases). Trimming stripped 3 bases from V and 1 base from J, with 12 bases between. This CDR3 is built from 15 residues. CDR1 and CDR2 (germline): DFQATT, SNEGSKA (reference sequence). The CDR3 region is CSAREANRNTGELFF. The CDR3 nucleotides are TGCAGTGCTAGGGAGGCCAACAGGAACACCGGGGAGCTGTTTTTT.

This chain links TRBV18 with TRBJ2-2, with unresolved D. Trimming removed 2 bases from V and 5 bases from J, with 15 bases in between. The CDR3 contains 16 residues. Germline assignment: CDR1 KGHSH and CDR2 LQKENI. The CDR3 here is CASSPRISGQTGELFF. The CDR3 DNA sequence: TGTGCCAGCTCACCAAGGATTTCCGGCCAAACCGGGGAGCTGTTTTTT. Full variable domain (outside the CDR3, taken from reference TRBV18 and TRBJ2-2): NAGVMQNPRHLVRRRGQEARLRCSPMKGHSHVYWYRQLPEEGLKFMVYLQKENIIDESGMPKERFSAEFPKEGPSILRIQQVVRGDSAAYFCASSPRISGQTGELFFGEGSRLTVL.

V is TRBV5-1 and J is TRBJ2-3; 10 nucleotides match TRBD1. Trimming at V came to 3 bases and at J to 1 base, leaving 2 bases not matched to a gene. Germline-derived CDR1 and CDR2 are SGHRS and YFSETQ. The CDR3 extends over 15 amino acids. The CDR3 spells CASSSGQGGTDTQYF. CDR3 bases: TGCGCCAGCAGCTCTGGACAGGGGGGCACAGATACGCAGTATTTT. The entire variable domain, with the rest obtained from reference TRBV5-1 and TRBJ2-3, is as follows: KAGVTQTPRYLIKTRGQQVTLSCSPISGHRSVSWYQQTPGQGLQFLFEYFSETQRNKGNFPGRFSGRQFSNSRSEMNVSTLELGDSALYLCASSSGQGGTDTQYFGPGTRLTVL.

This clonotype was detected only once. CDR3 loop: CATSVIVQGAIRNTEAFF. The DNA for the CDR3 is TGTGCCACCAGTGTTATAGTCCAGGGGGCTATTAGAAACACTGAAGCTTTCTTT. The chain combines TRBV24-1 with TRBJ1-1; 8 bases match TRBD1. The CDR3 contains 18 residues. V was pared by 5 bases and J by 2 bases, with 15 bases of the junction left unmatched. CDR1 and CDR2 from the germline V gene are KGHDR and SFDVKD.

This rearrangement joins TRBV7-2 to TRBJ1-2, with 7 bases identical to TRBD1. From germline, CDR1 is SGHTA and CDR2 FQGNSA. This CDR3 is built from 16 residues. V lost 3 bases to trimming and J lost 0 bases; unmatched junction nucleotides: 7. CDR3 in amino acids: CASSFTGDPTNYGYTF. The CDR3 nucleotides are TGTGCCAGCAGCTTTACAGGGGACCCAACTAACTATGGCTACACCTTC.

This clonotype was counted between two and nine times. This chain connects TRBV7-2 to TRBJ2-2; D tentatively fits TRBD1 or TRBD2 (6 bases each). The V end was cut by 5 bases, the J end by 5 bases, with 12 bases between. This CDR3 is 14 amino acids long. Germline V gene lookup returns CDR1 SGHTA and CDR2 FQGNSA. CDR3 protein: CASSELGGTGELFF. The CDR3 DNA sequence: TGTGCCAGCAGCGAACTAGGGGGGACCGGGGAGCTGTTTTTT.

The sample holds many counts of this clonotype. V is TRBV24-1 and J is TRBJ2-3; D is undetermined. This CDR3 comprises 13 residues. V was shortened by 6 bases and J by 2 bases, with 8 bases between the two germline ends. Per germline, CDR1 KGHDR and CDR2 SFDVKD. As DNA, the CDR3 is TGTGCCACCAGTCAGAGCCCCACAGATACGCAGTATTTT. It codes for CATSQSPTDTQYF.